This T cell receptor (beta chain) appears in the sequencing data of a study of identifying expanded T cells in peripheral blood. Study-wide results and limits: Across healthy donors, higher total template counts meant significantly greater approximately two-week count variance.

With respect to this clone: Its antigen is still unknown.

The length of the CDR3 is 15 residues. J lost 1 base, V lost 6 bases, and 7 bases had no gene match. Germline V gene data show CDR1 as SGDLS and CDR2 as YYNGEE. The table came from immunoSEQ multiplex PCR; TCRdb's copy has only in-frame clones and leaves some out. The sample contains approximately 86,000 clones, approximately 84% of which appear only once. The sequence was obtained from a person between 18 and 75 years old in good health. Sequenced input: blood. The gene calls are TRBV9 and TRBJ2-3; 8 bases fit TRBD2. As DNA, the CDR3 is TGTGCCAGCACCGGCTCCGGGAGGGGCACAGATACGCAGTATTTT. Protein sequence: CASTGSGRGTDTQYF.